Listed below are T cell receptor beta chains from one sample, sequenced in a study of cytomegalovirus exposure and HLA in healthy donors. Repertoires were generated with immunoSEQ multiplex PCR, while TCRdb's copy carries only in-frame clones and drops some. The profile covers roughly 100,000 clones, with 15% appearing a single time and over 0.65% taken by the ten largest. What was sequenced was PBMCs. All receptors derive from a female donor in good health and CMV-seronegative. CDR3s include the opening cysteine and the closing phenylalanine or tryptophan. D genes are given only for firm matches. The size entry is marked missing in some rows and otherwise reads once, few, many or a size class.

TRBV6-6,.,15,TRBJ1-2,few,CASRVEWTDPYGYTF,TGTGCCAGCAGAGTCGAGTGGACAGACCCTTATGGCTACACCTTC
TRBV2,TRBD2,15,TRBJ2-3,few,CASSAGTSATDTQYF,TGTGCCAGCAGTGCCGGGACTAGCGCAACAGATACGCAGTATTTT
TRBV11-1,.,13,TRBJ2-7,few,CASSLAGAYEQYF,TGTGCCAGCAGCTTAGCGGGGGCGTACGAGCAGTACTTC
TRBV5-1,TRBD2,14,TRBJ2-1,.,CASSGGTTYNEQFF,TGCGCCAGCAGCGGGGGGACTACTTACAATGAGCAGTTCTTC
TRBV6-1,TRBD2,14,TRBJ2-2,once,CASSIAGGTGELFF,TGTGCCAGCTCTATAGCGGGAGGTACCGGGGAGCTGTTTTTT
TRBV4-3,TRBD2,16,TRBJ2-7,.,CASSQDVGGGRYEQYF,TGCGCCAGCAGCCAAGATGTCGGGGGAGGGAGGTACGAGCAGTACTTC
TRBV2,.,14,TRBJ1-1,few,CASTKRGMNTEAFF,TGTGCCAGCACCAAGAGGGGGATGAACACTGAAGCTTTCTTT
TRBV28,TRBD2,14,TRBJ2-5,.,CASKGLAEQETQYF,TGTGCCAGCAAGGGACTAGCGGAGCAAGAGACCCAGTACTTC
TRBV7-9,TRBD1,15,TRBJ2-1,.,CASELDRGGHNEQFF,TGTGCCAGCGAACTAGACAGGGGAGGACACAATGAGCAGTTCTTC
TRBV29-1,.,13,TRBJ2-7,few,CSVANRETGEQYF,TGCAGCGTTGCCAATCGGGAGACGGGCGAGCAGTACTTC
TRBV7-2,.,16,TRBJ2-3,.,CASTLIAGSSTDTQYF,TGTGCCAGCACCCTTATCGCGGGATCGAGCACAGATACGCAGTATTTT
TRBV7-2,TRBD2,16,TRBJ2-1,.,CASSLAVTSGGYEQFF,TGTGCCAGCAGCTTAGCTGTGACTAGCGGGGGATATGAGCAGTTCTTC
TRBV9,.,13,TRBJ2-1,.,CASSTSPGNEQFF,TGTGCCAGCAGCACCTCTCCAGGGAATGAGCAGTTCTTC
TRBV4-2,TRBD1,15,TRBJ1-2,.,CASSQGQGSSYGYTF,TGTGCCAGCAGCCAGGGACAGGGTAGTAGCTATGGCTACACCTTC
TRBV10-2,.,14,TRBJ1-2,.,CASGDSPLVYGYTF,TGCGCCAGCGGCGACAGCCCCCTTGTCTATGGCTACACCTTC
TRBV4-1,TRBD1,15,TRBJ2-7,.,CASSQLGQGPYEQYF,TGCGCCAGCAGCCAGCTGGGACAGGGACCCTACGAGCAGTACTTC
TRBV7-8,.,14,TRBJ1-2,few,CASSLAVQGYGYTF,TGTGCCAGCAGCTTAGCTGTACAGGGCTATGGCTACACCTTC
TRBV6-1,TRBD1,15,TRBJ2-2,.,CAILPDRGLAGELFF,TGTGCCATCTTACCGGACAGGGGGCTCGCCGGGGAGCTGTTTTTT
TRBV9,TRBD1,16,TRBJ1-4,.,CASSPSGQPTNEKLFF,TGTGCCAGCAGCCCGTCGGGACAGCCAACTAATGAAAAACTGTTTTTT
TRBV6-1,.,13,TRBJ2-5,many,CASRQGIRETQYF,TGTGCCAGCAGACAGGGTATTCGGGAGACCCAGTACTTC
TRBV5-6,TRBD1,14,TRBJ2-7,.,CASTPGQSSYEQYF,TGTGCCAGCACCCCGGGACAGAGCTCCTACGAGCAGTACTTC
TRBV14,.,15,TRBJ1-1,.,CASSQQLGGGTEAFF,TGTGCCAGCAGCCAACAACTAGGGGGGGGCACTGAAGCTTTCTTT
TRBV5-4,.,13,TRBJ2-1,.,CASSLGQYNEQFF,TGTGCCAGCAGCCTAGGACAGTACAATGAGCAGTTCTTC
TRBV5-4,.,15,TRBJ1-1,few,CASSLVARSNTEAFF,TGTGCCAGCAGCTTGGTGGCTCGATCGAACACTGAAGCTTTCTTT
TRBV5-1,.,14,TRBJ1-2,few,CAWPGAWTAYGYTF,TGCGCCTGGCCAGGCGCGTGGACAGCCTATGGCTACACCTTC
TRBV19,TRBD2,18,TRBJ2-1,few,CASSPRFSGRAFYNEQFF,TGTGCCAGTAGTCCCCGGTTTAGCGGGAGGGCCTTCTACAATGAGCAGTTCTTC
TRBV7-2,TRBD2,17,TRBJ2-5,.,CASSLAGLAGARETQYF,TGTGCCAGCAGCTTAGCGGGACTAGCGGGGGCACGGGAGACCCAGTACTTC
TRBV25-1,.,13,TRBJ1-1,.,CASSHGSGTEAFF,TGTGCCAGCAGTCATGGGTCAGGAACTGAAGCTTTCTTT
TRBV7-2,TRBD1,14,TRBJ2-2,.,CASSDRGATGELFF,TGTGCCAGCAGCGACAGGGGAGCAACCGGGGAGCTGTTTTTT
TRBV7-8,TRBD1,17,TRBJ1-5,few,CASSLDRTGNSNQPQHF,TGTGCCAGCAGCTTAGACAGGACAGGGAATAGCAATCAGCCCCAGCATTTT
TRBV29-1,TRBD2,15,TRBJ2-7,few,CSVMGLGDGLGEQYF,TGCAGCGTTATGGGGTTGGGGGACGGACTAGGCGAGCAGTACTTC
TRBV9,TRBD1,18,TRBJ1-4,.,CASSVGTGAQGANEKLFF,TGTGCCAGCAGCGTAGGGACAGGTGCACAGGGAGCTAATGAAAAACTGTTTTTT
TRBV11-3,.,14,TRBJ2-3,few,CASSLGTHSDTQYF,TGTGCCAGCAGCTTAGGGACTCACAGCGATACGCAGTATTTT
TRBV21-1,.,18,TRBJ2-6,.,CASSKTSGKVTGANVLTF,TGTGCCAGCAGCAAGACTAGCGGGAAAGTAACTGGGGCCAACGTCCTGACTTTC
TRBV7-8,TRBD1,14,TRBJ2-7,.,CASSSSRDRGSGEF,TGTGCCAGCAGCTCGTCTCGGGACAGGGGCAGTGGGGAATTC
TRBV27,.,14,TRBJ1-1,.,CASSSGQTNTEAFF,TGTGCCAGCAGTTCCGGACAGACGAACACTGAAGCTTTCTTT
TRBV30,TRBD2,13,TRBJ2-3,few,CAWNPSGIDTQYF,TGTGCCTGGAACCCTAGCGGGATTGATACGCAGTATTTT
TRBV7-2,TRBD2,15,TRBJ2-7,.,CASSQSGGAFYEQYF,TGTGCCAGCAGTCAAAGCGGGGGGGCCTTCTACGAGCAGTACTTC
TRBV25-1,TRBD1,16,TRBJ2-7,.,CASTPEWGTGALEQYF,TGTGCCAGCACCCCGGAGTGGGGGACAGGGGCGCTCGAGCAGTACTTC
TRBV4-2,.,18,TRBJ2-6,few,CASSQPGRTTSGANVLTF,TGTGCCAGCAGCCAGCCGGGACGGACTACCTCTGGGGCCAACGTCCTGACTTTC
TRBV9,.,15,TRBJ1-2,few,CASSVDVGANYGYTF,TGTGCCAGCAGCGTAGACGTAGGGGCAAACTATGGCTACACCTTC
TRBV5-4,.,12,TRBJ1-4,few,CASSLGGEKLFF,TGTGCCAGCAGCTTGGGAGGAGAAAAACTGTTTTTT